Each of the 18 T cell receptor beta chains below was sequenced from the same sample in a study of regulatory T cells in long-lasting Graves disease. Time point in this sample: newly diagnosed GD, antithyroid drugs for less than 3 months. The TCR library was made from RNA extracted from PBMCs. HTBI primers from iRepertoire and Arm-PCR of CDR3 regions yielded the TCR beta libraries. TCRdb reprocessed the multiplex PCR reads with MiXCR, giving one entry per CDR3 protein. Of about 620,000 distinct CDR3 sequences in the sample, under 20% are singletons; the top ten hold 15% to 20%. These data also featured in a second study, about T cells in Graves' hyperthyroidism and ophthalmopathy.

The input for sequencing was peripheral blood mononuclear cells (PBMCs), taken at new diagnosis, from a patient treated with antithyroid drugs. Receptors were obtained from a woman aged 30 to 39 with Graves disease.

This clonotype was counted ten times or more. The V call is TRBV29-1, the J call TRBJ1-2; 10 nucleotides match TRBD1. The CDR3 is made up of 13 amino acids. Germline V lookup: CDR1 SQVTM, CDR2 ANQGSEA. V lost 7 bases, J lost 4 bases, and 6 bases stayed unmatched. Here the CDR3 reads CSARQGASYGYTF. DNA of the CDR3: TGCAGCGCAAGACAGGGGGCCAGCTATGGCTACACCTTC.

In its sample, this clonotype was seen many times. The J gene is TRBJ2-1, the V gene TRBV7-3, with no clear D. This CDR3 region has 16 residues. Germline values: CDR1 SGHTA, CDR2 FQGTGA. Trimming cost V 0 bases and J 8 bases, with 17 bases left between them. CDR3 sequence (DNA): TGTGCCAGCAGCTTAACAATTCCCGCCGTAATCGATGAGCAGTTCTTC. The encoded protein is CASSLTIPAVIDEQFF.

This clonotype was found many times. V and J are TRBV28 and TRBJ2-7; weak D call: TRBD1 (5 bases). Germline CDR1 and CDR2: MDHEN and SYDVKM. The CDR3 is made up of 16 amino acids. V lost 6 bases, J lost 3 bases, and 21 bases lay in between. Here the CDR3 DNA reads TGTGCCAGCAGCCTGGGAACAGGAGTTGTTAGCTACGAGCAGTACTTC. Translating it yields CASSLGTGVVSYEQYF.

This clonotype was counted only a few times. The rearrangement links TRBV10-3 to TRBJ2-7, with a tentative D call TRBD1 (6 bases). V lost 4 bases and J 4 bases, leaving 11 bases between the germline ends. CDR1 is ENHRY and CDR2 is SYGVKD in the germline V gene. This CDR3 has 13 amino acids. The CDR3 protein is CAISGTVTYEQYF. For the CDR3, the DNA is TGTGCCATCAGTGGGACAGTAACTTACGAGCAGTACTTC.

In this sample, this clonotype turned up a few times. V and J are TRBV10-3 and TRBJ1-3; D uncertain. The germline gives CDR1 ENHRY, CDR2 SYGVKD. This CDR3 is 14 amino acids long. Trimming took off 7 bases at V and 0 bases at J, with 10 bases between the two ends. This CDR3 reads CAIMDGSSGNTIYF. CDR3 in DNA: TGTGCCATCATGGACGGGAGCTCTGGAAACACCATATATTTT.

The sample holds many counts of this clonotype. V is TRBV27 and J is TRBJ2-7; D not resolved. Germline values: CDR1 MNHEY, CDR2 SMNVEV (reference sequence). V dropped 6 bases and J dropped 3 bases, with 18 bases sitting between them. This CDR3 has 15 residues. The CDR3 reads CASSPQINQYYEQYF. The CDR3 bases are TGTGCCAGCAGCCCTCAGATAAACCAGTACTACGAGCAGTACTTC.

This clonotype was detected many times. This rearrangement joins TRBV12-3 or TRBV12-4 to TRBJ2-2; a possible D gene is TRBD2 (5 bases). The CDR3 runs 15 residues. The V gene lost 2 bases and the J gene lost 5 bases, with 12 bases spanning the gap. The chain's CDR3 is CASSLNLPGTGELFF. CDR3 DNA: TGTGCCAGCAGTTTAAACCTACCGGGGACCGGGGAGCTGTTTTTT.

This sequence joins TRBV29-1 and TRBJ2-7; D is perhaps TRBD1 or TRBD2 (5 bases each). V was shortened by 2 bases and J by 6 bases, with 14 bases between the two germline ends. Germline V gene lookup returns CDR1 SQVTM and CDR2 ANQGSEA. The CDR3 runs 13 residues. CDR3 DNA: TGCAGCGTTGAACTTGAGGGGAGCATCGAGCAGTACTTC. Its translation is CSVELEGSIEQYF.

The gene calls are TRBV27 and TRBJ1-2; maybe TRBD1 (6 bases). V was cut by 3 bases and J by 8 bases, with 19 bases left in between. CDR1 MNHEY and CDR2 SMNVEV come from the germline V gene (reference sequence). This CDR3 spans 15 amino acids. For the CDR3, the DNA is TGTGCCAGCAGTTTCAGGGGTAGGGGTAGGATCGGCTACACCTTC. It is translated as CASSFRGRGRIGYTF.

This clonotype was detected only a few times. The chain is built from TRBV7-2 and TRBJ1-2; D gene uncertain. The CDR3 is 17 residues long. Germline V gives CDR1 SGHTA, CDR2 FQGNSA. Trimming removed 0 bases at V and 6 bases at J, with 20 bases between. The CDR3 region is CASSLARARYSHDGYTF. As DNA, the CDR3 is TGTGCCAGCAGCTTAGCGCGGGCACGATACTCACACGATGGCTACACCTTC.

This clonotype occurred many times. For the CDR3, the DNA is TGTGCCAGCAGGAAGACTGCGGGAGTCTGGAACACCGGGGAGCTGTTTTTT. Its protein product is CASRKTAGVWNTGELFF. The chain carries TRBV6-1 and TRBJ2-2; TRBD2 matches at 7 bases. V dropped 6 bases and J dropped 1; count of bases not matched to a gene: 11. Germline V lookup: CDR1 MNHNS, CDR2 SASEGT. This CDR3 comprises 17 residues.

The table lists this clonotype with many counts. The rearrangement joins TRBV28 to TRBJ1-2, with D unclear. V lost 9 bases and J 4 bases, leaving 15 bases between the germline ends. This CDR3 has 13 amino acids. CDR1 is MDHEN and CDR2 is SYDVKM in the germline V gene. In nucleotides, the CDR3 is TGTGCCAGTTTCCCCGGCAGTCTCTATGGCTACACCTTC. Protein: CASFPGSLYGYTF.

V and J are TRBV20-1 and TRBJ2-3; 9 positions agree with TRBD2. This CDR3 is built from 15 residues. In germline, CDR1 is DFQATT, CDR2 SNEGSKA (reference sequence). V shed 4 bases and J 3 bases; nucleotides not matched to a gene: 8. This chain's CDR3 is CSAILLAGATDTQYF. The CDR3 DNA is TGCAGTGCTATTCTCTTAGCGGGAGCAACAGATACGCAGTATTTT.

This clonotype showed up many times. The chain recombines TRBV28 with TRBJ2-5, with 8 bases aligning to TRBD1. The CDR3 is 16 amino acids. The germline gives CDR1 MDHEN, CDR2 SYDVKM. After removal of 5 bases from V and 1 base from J, the junction contained 9 bases not matched to a gene. The CDR3 nucleotides are TGTGCCAGCAGTCTCATTGGGACAGGTATCCAAGAGACCCAGTACTTC. It encodes CASSLIGTGIQETQYF. The full variable domain, completed using reference TRBV28 and TRBJ2-5, is DVKVTQSSRYLVKRTGEKVFLECVQDMDHENMFWYRQDPGLGLRLIYFSYDVKMKEKGDIPEGYSVSREKKERFSLILESASTNQTSMYLCASSLIGTGIQETQYFGPGTRLLVL.

The chain employs TRBV2 and TRBJ2-7; 13 bases align to TRBD2. In germline, CDR1 is SNHLY, CDR2 FYNNEI. The CDR3 runs to 13 residues. V shed 9 bases, J shed 7 bases, and the junction held 6 bases outside the gene matches. For the CDR3, the DNA is TGTGCCAGGGCGGGACTAGCGGGAAGAGAGCAGTACTTC. It translates to CARAGLAGREQYF. Full variable domain (missing parts from reference TRBV2 and TRBJ2-7): EPEVTQTPSHQVTQMGQEVILRCVPISNHLYFYWYRQILGQKVEFLVSFYNNEISEKSEIFDDQFSVERPDGSNFTLKIRSTKLEDSAMYFCARAGLAGREQYFGPGTRLTVT.

This clonotype was counted many times. The CDR3 nucleotides read TGTGCCAGCAGTTTATACGGACAGGGGGCTGGTCAGCCCCAGCATTTT. Encoded protein: CASSLYGQGAGQPQHF. J is TRBJ1-5 and V is TRBV28, with 11 bases lining up with TRBD1. Germline values: CDR1 MDHEN, CDR2 SYDVKM. The CDR3 has 16 residues. The J segment lost 6 bases and the V segment lost 1 base, leaving 5 bases of the junction unmatched.

This chain joins TRBV7-9 and TRBJ1-6; 9 bases are shared with TRBD1. Germline V gives CDR1 SEHNR, CDR2 FQNEAQ (reference sequence). The ends lost 4 bases at V and 10 bases at J; junction bases unmatched: 2. The CDR3 covers 13 residues. CDR3 in DNA: TGTGCCAGCAGCTCACAGGGGGCCTCACCCCTCCACTTT. This codes for CASSSQGASPLHF.

The J gene is TRBJ2-2, the V gene TRBV18; 8 bases agree with TRBD2. V trimming: 3 bases; J trimming: 7 bases; junction bases outside the gene matches: 19. The CDR3 runs 19 residues. In germline, CDR1 is KGHSH, CDR2 LQKENI. The CDR3 reads CASSPMGLAGPQVYGELFF. CDR3 bases: TGTGCCAGCTCACCGATGGGGCTAGCGGGCCCCCAGGTTTACGGGGAGCTGTTTTTT.